A selection of T cell receptor beta chains follows, all from one sample in a study of post-analysis software for immune sequencing data. TCRdb ran MiXCR on the PCR reads and lists one entry per CDR3 protein. The profile shows some 260,000 distinct CDR3 sequences, 30% to 45% of them singletons. The sequencing sample was made of blood. The receptors derive from a girl under 18 with multiple sclerosis. The CDR3 runs from the conserved cysteine through the conserved F or W. The D gene is left open where the match is weak. Not all rows give a size; the values are once, few, many and, for expanded clones, a class.

d_call	v_call	j_call	clone_size	cdr3_nt	cdr3_aa
-	TRBV4-1	TRBJ2-1	few	TGCGCCAGCAGCCAAGACCCACAAAGCTCCTACAATGAGCAGTTCTTC	CASSQDPQSSYNEQFF
TRBD2	TRBV11-2	TRBJ2-7	-	TGTGCCAGCAGCGAGAGCGGGAGTAGTCGCGAGCAGTACTTC	CASSESGSSREQYF
TRBD1	TRBV5-1	TRBJ1-4	many	TGCGCCAGCAGCGATGACAGGGGACCCGCAACTAATGAAAAACTGTTTTTT	CASSDDRGPATNEKLFF
TRBD1	TRBV4-1	TRBJ2-7	-	TGCGCCAGCAGCCAGCCTACGACAGGGCAACACGAGCAGTACTTC	CASSQPTTGQHEQYF
-	TRBV18	TRBJ1-2	many	TGTGCCAGCTCACCCTTCGGGGAAGCGGCCTATGGCTACACCTTC	CASSPFGEAAYGYTF
TRBD1	TRBV6-1	TRBJ1-5	many	TGTGCCAGCAGGGGGCCGGGACAGGGGAAAAAGGATGGCAATCAGCCCCAGCATTTT	CASRGPGQGKKDGNQPQHF
-	TRBV7-9	TRBJ2-4	few	TGTGCCAGCAAGAGGAGAGCTAGCGGAGAAGGGGGAAACATTCAGTACTTC	CASKRRASGEGGNIQYF
-	TRBV29-1	TRBJ2-5	many	TGCAGCTATGTCCACCGGGGGCAAGAGACCCAGTACTTC	CSYVHRGQETQYF
-	TRBV27	TRBJ1-5	many	TGTGCCAGCAGTTTGGGCAGCACGGAAAATCAGCCCCAGCATTTT	CASSLGSTENQPQHF
TRBD2	TRBV6-6	TRBJ2-5	-	TGTGCCAGCAGTTATCGGCTAGCGGGGGCGTCCTGGGTTGAGCAGTACTTC	CASSYRLAGASWVEQYF
-	TRBV12-3/TRBV12-4	TRBJ1-6	few	TGTGCCAGCAGCAGGTCCGGCTATAATTCACCCCTCCACTTT	CASSRSGYNSPLHF
-	TRBV3-1	TRBJ2-1	many	TGTGCCAGCAGCCAAGTCTCCGGGCCCCGGTACGATGAGCAGTTCTTC	CASSQVSGPRYDEQFF
-	TRBV20-1	TRBJ1-1	-	TGCAGTGCCCGGACCCTGAACACTGAAGCTTTCTTT	CSARTLNTEAFF